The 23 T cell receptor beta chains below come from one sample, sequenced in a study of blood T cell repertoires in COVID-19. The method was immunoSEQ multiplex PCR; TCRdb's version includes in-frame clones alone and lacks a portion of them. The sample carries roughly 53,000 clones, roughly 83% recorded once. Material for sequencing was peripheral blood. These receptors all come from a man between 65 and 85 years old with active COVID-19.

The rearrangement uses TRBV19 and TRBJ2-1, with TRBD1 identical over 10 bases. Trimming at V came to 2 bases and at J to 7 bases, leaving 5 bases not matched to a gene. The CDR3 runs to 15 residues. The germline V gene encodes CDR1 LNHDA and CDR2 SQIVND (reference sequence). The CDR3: CASSISRTGGNEQFF. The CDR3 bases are TGTGCCAGTAGTATATCCAGGACAGGGGGTAATGAGCAGTTCTTC.

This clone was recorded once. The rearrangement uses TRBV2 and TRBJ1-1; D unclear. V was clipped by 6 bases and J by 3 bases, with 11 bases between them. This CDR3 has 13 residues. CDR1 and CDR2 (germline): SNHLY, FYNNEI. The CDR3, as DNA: TGTGCCAGCAGCCTAGAACTGTACACTGAAGCTTTCTTT. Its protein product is CASSLELYTEAFF.

CDR3 DNA sequence: TGTGCCAGTAGGGAGGGTATGGGCACCGGGGAGCTGTTTTTT. Residues: CASREGMGTGELFF. The gene calls are TRBV19 and TRBJ2-2; D perhaps matches TRBD2 (6 bases). With 6 bases removed from V and 4 bases from J, the gap between germline ends came to 12 bases. Germline V CDR1 and CDR2: LNHDA, SQIVND (reference sequence). The CDR3 runs to 14 residues. The whole variable domain, remainder taken from reference TRBV19 and TRBJ2-2, is DGGITQSPKYLFRKEGQNVTLSCEQNLNHDAMYWYRQDPGQGLRLIYYSQIVNDFQKGDIAEGYSVSREKKESFPLTVTSAQKNPTAFYLCASREGMGTGELFFGEGSRLTVL.

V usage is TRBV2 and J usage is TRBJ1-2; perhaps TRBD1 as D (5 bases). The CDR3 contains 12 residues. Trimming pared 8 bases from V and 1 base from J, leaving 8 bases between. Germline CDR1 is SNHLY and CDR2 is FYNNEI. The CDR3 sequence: CASGTHNYGYTF. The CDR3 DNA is TGTGCCAGCGGGACTCATAACTATGGCTACACCTTC.

CDR3 sequence: CATSRDNGYSYEQYF. The CDR3 DNA sequence: TGTGCCACCAGCAGAGACAACGGGTACTCCTACGAGCAGTACTTC. V gene TRBV15 combines with J gene TRBJ2-7; D is unclear. This CDR3 has 15 residues. V lost 0 bases and J 0 bases, leaving 9 bases between the germline ends. The germline V gene has CDR1 LNHNV and CDR2 YYDKDF (reference sequence).

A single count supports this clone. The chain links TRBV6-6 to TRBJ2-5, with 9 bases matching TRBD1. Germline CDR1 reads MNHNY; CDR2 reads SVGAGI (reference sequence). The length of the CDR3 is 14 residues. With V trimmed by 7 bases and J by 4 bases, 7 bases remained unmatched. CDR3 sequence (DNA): TGTGCCAGCACCGGGACAGGGATGGGAGAGACCCAGTACTTC. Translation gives CASTGTGMGETQYF.

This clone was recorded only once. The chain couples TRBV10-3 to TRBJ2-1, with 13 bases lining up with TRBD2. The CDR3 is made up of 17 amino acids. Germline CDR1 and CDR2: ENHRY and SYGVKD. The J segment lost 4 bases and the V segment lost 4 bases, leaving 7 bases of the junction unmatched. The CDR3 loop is CAISGTSGSSSYNEQFF. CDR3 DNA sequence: TGTGCCATCAGTGGGACTAGCGGGAGTAGTTCGTACAATGAGCAGTTCTTC.

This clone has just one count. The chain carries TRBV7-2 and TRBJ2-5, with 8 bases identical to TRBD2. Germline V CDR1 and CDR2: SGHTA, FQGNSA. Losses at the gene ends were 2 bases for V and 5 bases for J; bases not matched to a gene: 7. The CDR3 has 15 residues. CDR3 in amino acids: CASSLSGSGGETQYF. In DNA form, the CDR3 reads TGTGCCAGCAGCTTAAGCGGGAGTGGGGGGGAGACCCAGTACTTC.

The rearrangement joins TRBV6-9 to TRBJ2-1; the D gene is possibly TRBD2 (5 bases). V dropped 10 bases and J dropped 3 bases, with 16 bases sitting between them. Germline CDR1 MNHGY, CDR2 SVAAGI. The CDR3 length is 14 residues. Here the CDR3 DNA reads TGTGCCATCGTTCTAGCTTGGCACTACAATGAGCAGTTCTTC. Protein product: CAIVLAWHYNEQFF.

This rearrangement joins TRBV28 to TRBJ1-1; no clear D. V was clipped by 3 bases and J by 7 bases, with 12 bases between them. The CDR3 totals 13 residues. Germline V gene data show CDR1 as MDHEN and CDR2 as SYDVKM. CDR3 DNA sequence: TGTGCCAGCAGTTTGTCCGGGATATATGAAGCTTTCTTT. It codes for CASSLSGIYEAFF. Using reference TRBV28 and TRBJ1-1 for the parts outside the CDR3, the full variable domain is DVKVTQSSRYLVKRTGEKVFLECVQDMDHENMFWYRQDPGLGLRLIYFSYDVKMKEKGDIPEGYSVSREKKERFSLILESASTNQTSMYLCASSLSGIYEAFFGQGTRLTVV.

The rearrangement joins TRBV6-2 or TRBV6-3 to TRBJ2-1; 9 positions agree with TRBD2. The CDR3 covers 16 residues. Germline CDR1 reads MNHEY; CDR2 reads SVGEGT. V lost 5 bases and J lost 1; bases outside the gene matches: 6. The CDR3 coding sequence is TGTGCCAGCAGTGGACATACTAGCGGGTCCTACAATGAGCAGTTCTTC. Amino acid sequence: CASSGHTSGSYNEQFF.

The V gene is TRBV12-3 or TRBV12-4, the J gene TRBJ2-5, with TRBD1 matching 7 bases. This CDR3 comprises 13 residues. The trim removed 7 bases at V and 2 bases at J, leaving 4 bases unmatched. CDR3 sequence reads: CASTNRGQETQYF. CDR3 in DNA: TGTGCCAGCACCAACAGGGGACAAGAGACCCAGTACTTC.

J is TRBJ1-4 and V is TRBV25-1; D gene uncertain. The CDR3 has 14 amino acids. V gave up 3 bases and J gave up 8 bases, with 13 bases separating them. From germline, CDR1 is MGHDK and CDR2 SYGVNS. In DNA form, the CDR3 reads TGTGCCAGCAGTGACCAACGGTTCCGCGAAAAACTGTTTTTT. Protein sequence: CASSDQRFREKLFF.

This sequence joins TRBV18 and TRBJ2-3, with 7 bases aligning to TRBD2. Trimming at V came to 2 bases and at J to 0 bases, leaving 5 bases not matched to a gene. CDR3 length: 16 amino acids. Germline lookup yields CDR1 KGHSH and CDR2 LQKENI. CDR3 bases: TGTGCCAGCTCACCAACTCTAGCGGAAAGCACAGATACGCAGTATTTT. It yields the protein CASSPTLAESTDTQYF.

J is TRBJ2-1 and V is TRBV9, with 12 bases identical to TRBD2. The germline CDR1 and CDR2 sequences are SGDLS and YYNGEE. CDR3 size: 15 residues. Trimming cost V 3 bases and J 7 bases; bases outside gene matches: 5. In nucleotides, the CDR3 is TGTGCCAGCAGCGGCCGGACTAGCGGGATTAATGAGCAGTTCTTC. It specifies CASSGRTSGINEQFF.

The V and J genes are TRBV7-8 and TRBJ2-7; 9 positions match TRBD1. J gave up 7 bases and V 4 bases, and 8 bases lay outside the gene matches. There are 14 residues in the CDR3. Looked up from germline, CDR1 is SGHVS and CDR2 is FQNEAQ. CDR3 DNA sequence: TGTGCCAGCAGCTCCCGGACAGGGGCGGGGGAGCAGTACTTC. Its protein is CASSSRTGAGEQYF.

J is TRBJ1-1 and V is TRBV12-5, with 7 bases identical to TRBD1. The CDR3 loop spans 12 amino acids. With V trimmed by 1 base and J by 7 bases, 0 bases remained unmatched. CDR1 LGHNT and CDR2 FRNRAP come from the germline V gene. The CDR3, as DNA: TGTGCTAGTGGTTTGGGGGACAGTGAAGCTTTCTTT. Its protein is CASGLGDSEAFF.

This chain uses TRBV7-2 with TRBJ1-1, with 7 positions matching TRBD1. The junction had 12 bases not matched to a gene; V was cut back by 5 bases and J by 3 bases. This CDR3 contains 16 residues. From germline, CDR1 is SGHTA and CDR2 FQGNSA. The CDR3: CASSVQGGGGYTEAFF. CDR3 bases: TGTGCCAGCAGCGTCCAGGGGGGAGGCGGGTACACTGAAGCTTTCTTT.

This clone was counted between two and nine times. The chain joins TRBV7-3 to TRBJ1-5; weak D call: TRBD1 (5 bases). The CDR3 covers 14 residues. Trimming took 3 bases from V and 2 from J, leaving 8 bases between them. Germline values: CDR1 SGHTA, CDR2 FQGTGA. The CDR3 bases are TGTGCCAGCAGCTTGCGGGGGGGCAATCAGCCCCAGCATTTT. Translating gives CASSLRGGNQPQHF.

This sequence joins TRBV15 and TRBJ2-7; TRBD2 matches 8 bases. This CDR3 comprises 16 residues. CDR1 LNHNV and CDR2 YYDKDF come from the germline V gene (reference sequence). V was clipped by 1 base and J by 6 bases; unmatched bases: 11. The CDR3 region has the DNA TGTGCCACCAGCAGAGCTGGTGCAGCGGGAGCCTCCGAGCAGTACTTC. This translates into CATSRAGAAGASEQYF.

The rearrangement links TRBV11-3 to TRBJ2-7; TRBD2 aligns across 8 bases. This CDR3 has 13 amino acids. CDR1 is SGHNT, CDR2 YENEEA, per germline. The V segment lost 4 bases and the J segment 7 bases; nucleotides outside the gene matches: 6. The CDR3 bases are TGTGCCAGCAGCTCCAATCGGGGGGGGGAGCAGTACTTC. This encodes CASSSNRGGEQYF.

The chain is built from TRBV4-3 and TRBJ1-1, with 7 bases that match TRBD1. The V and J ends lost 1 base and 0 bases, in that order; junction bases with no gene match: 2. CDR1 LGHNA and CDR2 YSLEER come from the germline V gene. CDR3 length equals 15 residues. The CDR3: CASSQAGTVNTEAFF. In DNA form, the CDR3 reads TGCGCCAGCAGCCAAGCCGGGACAGTGAACACTGAAGCTTTCTTT.

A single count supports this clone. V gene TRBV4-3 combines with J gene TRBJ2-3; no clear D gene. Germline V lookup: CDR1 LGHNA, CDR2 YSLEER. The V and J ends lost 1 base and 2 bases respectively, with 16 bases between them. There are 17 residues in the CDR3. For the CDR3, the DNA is TGCGCCAGCAGCCAAGCATCGGCGGTAACCTTCACAGATACGCAGTATTTT. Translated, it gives CASSQASAVTFTDTQYF.